A single sample gave rise to the 9 T cell receptor beta chains below, sequenced in a study of tumor-infiltrating lymphocytes in localized non-small cell lung cancer. Method: immunoSEQ multiplex PCR; TCRdb's copy keeps in-frame clones and lacks some. The sample contains roughly 12,000 clones, around three fifths of which appear only once. The sample consisted of lung tumor tissue. The receptors stem from a human donor with non-small cell lung cancer.

V and J are TRBV18 and TRBJ1-2; D unclear. This CDR3 has 11 amino acids. Germline CDR1 reads KGHSH; CDR2 reads LQKENI. V was pared by 3 bases and J by 8 bases, with 7 bases between. The CDR3 spells CASSPTDGYTF. In DNA form, the CDR3 reads TGTGCCAGCTCACCCACGGACGGCTACACCTTC.

The V and J genes are TRBV5-5 and TRBJ1-6; 12 nucleotides align to TRBD1. Looked up from germline, CDR1 is SGHKS and CDR2 is YYEKEE (reference sequence). There are 15 residues in the CDR3. V was pared by 1 base and J by 9 bases, with 2 bases of the junction left unmatched. The chain's CDR3 is CASSLLGQGASPLHF. The DNA for the CDR3 is TGTGCCAGCAGCTTGTTGGGACAGGGGGCTTCACCCCTCCACTTT.

This clone was picked up a small number of times. CDR3 region: CASSHSLEKLFF. For the CDR3, the DNA is TGTGCCAGCAGCCATTCCCTCGAAAAACTGTTTTTT. This sequence joins TRBV14 and TRBJ1-4; unclear D gene. The CDR3 totals 12 residues. Germline CDR1 and CDR2: SGHDN and FVKESK. Trimming shortened V by 3 bases and J by 8 bases, and 7 bases separated the two germline ends.

This clone was observed once. The CDR3: CASSVGGARTEAFF. The DNA of the CDR3 is TGTGCCAGCAGCGTGGGGGGGGCGCGTACTGAAGCTTTCTTT. This chain connects TRBV9 to TRBJ1-1; tentative D call: TRBD1 (6 bases). This CDR3 region has 14 residues. From germline, CDR1 is SGDLS and CDR2 YYNGEE. Trimming removed 2 bases from V and 5 bases from J, with 13 bases in between.

The V call is TRBV6-4, the J call TRBJ1-5, with D unclear. The CDR3 has 13 residues. Germline V gene lookup returns CDR1 MRHNA and CDR2 SNTAGT. V lost 5 bases and J lost 7, with 12 bases in between. CDR3 sequence: CASSSESDQPQHF. For the CDR3, the DNA is TGTGCCAGCAGTTCAGAGTCTGACCAGCCCCAGCATTTT.

This chain joins TRBV7-8 and TRBJ1-6; TRBD1 is a possible D gene (5 bases). Trimming left V 1 base short and J 10 bases short, with 17 bases between. Germline V gene lookup returns CDR1 SGHVS and CDR2 FQNEAQ. CDR3 size: 16 residues. The CDR3 protein is CASSLEAGTVGSPLHF. The CDR3 bases are TGTGCCAGCAGCTTAGAGGCTGGGACTGTTGGATCACCCCTCCACTTT.

The J gene is TRBJ2-3, the V gene TRBV5-5; 11 bases agree with TRBD2. The germline gives CDR1 SGHKS, CDR2 YYEKEE (reference sequence). Losses at the gene ends were 0 bases for V and 6 bases for J; bases not matched to a gene: 0. CDR3 length equals 14 residues. CDR3 DNA sequence: TGTGCCAGCAGCTTGGCTAGCGGGAGGGATACGCAGTATTTT. Translated, it gives CASSLASGRDTQYF.

The chain has TRBV4-1 and TRBJ2-7; 7 positions agree with TRBD1. Germline V gives CDR1 MGHRA, CDR2 YSYEKL. Losses at the gene ends were 3 bases for V and 4 bases for J; bases not matched to a gene: 6. CDR3 length: 14 amino acids. DNA for the CDR3: TGCGCCAGCAGCCACAGACAGGGTTCATACGAGCAGTACTTC. Translated: CASSHRQGSYEQYF.

V and J are TRBV6-1 and TRBJ2-3; 10 nucleotides line up with TRBD2. J lost 3 bases, V lost 6 bases, and 6 bases had no gene match. From germline, CDR1 is MNHNS and CDR2 SASEGT. The CDR3 length is 15 residues. The CDR3 bases are TGTGCCAGCAGACAAGCGGGAGGGGAAACAGATACGCAGTATTTT. Its protein is CASRQAGGETDTQYF.